The 28 T cell receptor beta chains below come from one sample, sequenced in a study of monozygotic twins with inflammatory bowel disease. TCRdb derives one entry per CDR3 protein from the 5' RACE reads, leaving out DNA. The sample holds about 380,000 distinct CDR3 sequences. Input material: blood. These TCRs come from a human donor with ulcerative colitis or Crohn's disease, or a healthy co-twin of an affected twin (not recorded which).

V and J are TRBV7-9 and TRBJ2-1; the D call from TCRdb, TRBD1, cannot be confirmed without DNA. Germline CDR1 and CDR2: SEHNR and FQNEAQ (reference sequence). The CDR3 sequence is 13 residues long. CDR3 amino acids: CASSSASWGWQFF.

The genes are TRBV6-5 and TRBJ2-1. This CDR3 spans 18 amino acids. Germline-derived CDR1 and CDR2 are MNHEY and SVGAGI. The CDR3 protein is CASSYSILSDPYYNEQFF.

The rearrangement uses TRBV25-1 and TRBJ2-5; TCRdb indicates TRBD2, and absent DNA this call remains unverified. The CDR3 is made up of 14 amino acids. Germline V gene lookup returns CDR1 MGHDK and CDR2 SYGVNS. CDR3 protein: CASSDGTSGETQYF. Full variable domain (missing parts from reference TRBV25-1 and TRBJ2-5): EADIYQTPRYLVIGTGKKITLECSQTMGHDKMYWYQQDPGMELHLIHYSYGVNSTEKGDLSSESTVSRIRTEHFPLTLESARPSHTSQYLCASSDGTSGETQYFGPGTRLLVL.

The chain couples TRBV4-2 to TRBJ2-5. The CDR3 runs 15 residues. Germline V gives CDR1 LGHNA, CDR2 YNFKEQ. Here the CDR3 reads CASSQDRASQETQYF.

The chain joins TRBV5-1 to TRBJ1-2; TCRdb indicates TRBD1, and absent DNA this call remains unverified. CDR1 is SGHRS, CDR2 YFSETQ, per germline. This CDR3 region has 16 residues. The CDR3 sequence is CASSSGRTGEVYGYTF.

The CDR3: CSVTGSYNEQFF. V usage is TRBV20-1 and J usage is TRBJ2-1; checking the TCRdb D call of TRBD1 is not possible without DNA. Germline V gene data show CDR1 as DFQATT and CDR2 as SNEGSKA (reference sequence). The CDR3 is 12 amino acids.

The chain has TRBV19 and TRBJ2-7; TCRdb picks TRBD1, but there is no DNA to check that call. From germline, CDR1 is LNHDA and CDR2 SQIVND (reference sequence). The CDR3 totals 15 residues. The CDR3 spells CASSAKTGLSYEQYF.

The chain has TRBV12-3 or TRBV12-4 and TRBJ1-1. The CDR3 covers 15 residues. Here the CDR3 reads CASSLGAARNTEAFF.

This sequence joins TRBV30 and TRBJ2-7; TCRdb designates TRBD2, a call that cannot be tested without DNA. The germline gives CDR1 GTSNPN, CDR2 SVGIG (reference sequence). This CDR3 is built from 15 residues. Here the CDR3 reads CAWGDGPTLSYEQYF.

The V gene is TRBV7-2, the J gene TRBJ1-2; the TCRdb call, TRBD1, lacks DNA for checking. The CDR3 sequence is 15 residues long. The germline gives CDR1 SGHTA, CDR2 FQGNSA. CDR3 residues: CASSFNRISNYGYTF.

This chain uses TRBV20-1 with TRBJ1-5. CDR3 length equals 14 residues. Per germline, CDR1 DFQATT and CDR2 SNEGSKA (reference sequence). CDR3 protein: CSARDDWGSQPQHF.

The chain employs TRBV7-2 and TRBJ2-5; TCRdb names TRBD2, which stays unverified in the absence of DNA. The CDR3 extends over 15 amino acids. CDR1 is SGHTA, CDR2 FQGNSA, per germline. The CDR3 here is CASSTSGLVQETQYF.

The chain uses TRBV24-1 and TRBJ2-3; as DNA is missing, the TRBD2 call by TCRdb cannot be tested. Looked up from germline, CDR1 is KGHDR and CDR2 is SFDVKD. The CDR3 has 16 amino acids. CDR3 residues: CARMTSGVPCTDTQYF.

The chain's CDR3 is CASSLGGASSYNEQFF. The chain combines TRBV5-1 with TRBJ2-1; absent DNA, TCRdb's TRBD1 call cannot be checked. In germline, CDR1 is SGHRS, CDR2 YFSETQ. The CDR3 runs 16 residues.

This chain connects TRBV6-1 to TRBJ2-5; the D call of TRBD1 rests on TCRdb alone, since no DNA is present to check it. Germline V lookup: CDR1 MNHNS, CDR2 SASEGT. This CDR3 has 16 amino acids. This CDR3 reads CASTREGTGVRETQYF.

J is TRBJ2-7 and V is TRBV4-3; TCRdb outputs TRBD1, but without DNA this stays unchecked. The CDR3 sequence is 14 residues long. Germline CDR1 reads LGHNA; CDR2 reads YSLEER. CDR3 region: CASSQARKGYEQYF.

This chain connects TRBV7-2 to TRBJ2-1; TCRdb designates TRBD1, a call that cannot be tested without DNA. Germline V gives CDR1 SGHTA, CDR2 FQGNSA. The CDR3 runs 14 residues. CDR3 region: CASSPLGAENSKFF.

The chain links TRBV20-1 to TRBJ2-1; without DNA, the TCRdb call of TRBD2 cannot be checked. The CDR3 is 15 amino acids. In germline, CDR1 is DFQATT, CDR2 SNEGSKA (reference sequence). The CDR3 is CSAARLAGGRNEQFF.

This chain links TRBV6-1 with TRBJ2-1; no DNA is available, so the TRBD1 call from TCRdb remains unchecked. The CDR3 sequence is 17 residues long. Germline V gene sequence: CDR1 MNHNS, CDR2 SASEGT. The CDR3 sequence is CASRKGGDGKSYNEQFF.

V usage is TRBV18 and J usage is TRBJ2-1; TCRdb names TRBD2, which stays unverified in the absence of DNA. The CDR3 covers 17 residues. Germline CDR1 and CDR2: KGHSH and LQKENI. CDR3 in amino acids: CASSPRSSPPSLNEQFF.

The gene calls are TRBV29-1 and TRBJ2-3; TCRdb's D gene call, TRBD1, goes unchecked for lack of DNA. Germline lookup yields CDR1 SQVTM and CDR2 ANQGSEA. The CDR3 extends over 15 amino acids. The CDR3 region is CSVDQGTTRPDTQYF.

The chain recombines TRBV7-9 with TRBJ2-7; the D gene TCRdb calls, TRBD1, cannot be checked with no DNA. The CDR3 runs 15 residues. CDR1 is SEHNR and CDR2 is FQNEAQ in the germline V gene (reference sequence). CDR3 loop: CASSPTHRGTYEQYF.

The J gene is TRBJ1-2, the V gene TRBV12-3 or TRBV12-4; TCRdb lists TRBD1, though no DNA is available to test this call. The CDR3 is 12 residues long. The CDR3 spells CASRGTAYGYTF.

The chain combines TRBV11-2 with TRBJ2-5; the TCRdb D gene call, TRBD2, has no DNA to confirm it. This CDR3 has 17 amino acids. Germline V gene data show CDR1 as SGHAT and CDR2 as FQNNGV. CDR3 sequence: CASSWGLAGGIQETQYF.

The rearrangement links TRBV6-1 to TRBJ2-3; absent DNA, TCRdb's TRBD2 call cannot be checked. This CDR3 is 15 amino acids long. Germline CDR1 is MNHNS and CDR2 is SASEGT. The CDR3 sequence: CASSLQGHGTDTQYF.

V gene TRBV27 combines with J gene TRBJ1-5; as DNA is missing, the TRBD1 call by TCRdb cannot be tested. Germline lookup yields CDR1 MNHEY and CDR2 SMNVEV (reference sequence). The CDR3 sequence is 14 residues long. The CDR3 sequence: CASSPQGINQPQHF.

V usage is TRBV7-2 and J usage is TRBJ2-3. Germline CDR1 and CDR2: SGHTA and FQGNSA. The CDR3 totals 13 residues. The CDR3 spells CASSLMSADTQYF. Using reference TRBV7-2 and TRBJ2-3 for the parts outside the CDR3, the full variable domain is GAGVSQSPSNKVTEKGKDVELRCDPISGHTALYWYRQSLGQGLEFLIYFQGNSAPDKSGLPSDRFSAERTGGSVSTLTIQRTQQEDSAVYLCASSLMSADTQYFGPGTRLTVL.

The chain uses TRBV6-5 and TRBJ1-4. Germline values: CDR1 MNHEY, CDR2 SVGAGI. The CDR3 is 15 amino acids. This CDR3 reads CASSYSYSTNEKLFF.